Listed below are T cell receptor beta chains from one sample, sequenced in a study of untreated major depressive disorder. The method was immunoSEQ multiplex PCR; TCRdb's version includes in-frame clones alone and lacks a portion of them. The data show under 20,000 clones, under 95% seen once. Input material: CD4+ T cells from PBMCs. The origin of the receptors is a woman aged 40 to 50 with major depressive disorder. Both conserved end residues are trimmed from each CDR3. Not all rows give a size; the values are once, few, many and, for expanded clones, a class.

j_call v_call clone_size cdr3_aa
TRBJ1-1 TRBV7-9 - ASSNYPGVATEAF
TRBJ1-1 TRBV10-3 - AISELGPTEAF
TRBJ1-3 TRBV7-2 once ASSLAGTKNGRNTIY
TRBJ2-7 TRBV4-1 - ASSQEGRVYEQY
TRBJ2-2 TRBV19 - ASSASHSTGELF
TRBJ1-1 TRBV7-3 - ASSLSENTEAF
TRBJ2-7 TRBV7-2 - ASSLALLVPYEQY
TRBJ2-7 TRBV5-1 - ASRRDGWEYEQY
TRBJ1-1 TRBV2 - ASSDMANTEAF
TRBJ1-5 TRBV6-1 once ASSGPYLGQPQH
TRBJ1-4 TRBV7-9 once ASSFGGNEKLF
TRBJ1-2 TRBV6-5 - ASSYSRTGGGYGYT
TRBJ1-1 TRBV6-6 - ASRGQGRNTEAF
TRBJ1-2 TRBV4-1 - ASSQNPTGQNYGYT
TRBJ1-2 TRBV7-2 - ASRGMGPSYGYT
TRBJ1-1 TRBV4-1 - ASSPPTRGEAF
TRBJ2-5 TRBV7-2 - ASSLQTSGGQETQY
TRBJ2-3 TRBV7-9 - ASSLGGNTDTQY
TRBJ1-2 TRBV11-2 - ASSPVGGWGYGYT
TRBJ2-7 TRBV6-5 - ASSPRASSYEQY
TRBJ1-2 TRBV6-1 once ASSEAFVTVGRNRLYGYT
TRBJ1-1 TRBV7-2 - ASSLHPNTEAF
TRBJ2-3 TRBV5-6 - ASSLILTSTDTQY
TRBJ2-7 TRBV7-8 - ASSHKVGTTSYEQY
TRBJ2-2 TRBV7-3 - ASRLPPGELF